This entry is about one T cell receptor (beta chain). Its antigen is as yet unknown. The data were produced by immunoSEQ multiplex PCR, yet TCRdb's version contains in-frame clones alone and is incomplete. The profile shows approximately 320,000 clones, about nine tenths of them singletons. This sample is part of a study of shared clonotypes between healthy human individuals. Study-level points and caveats: Approximately 4.9% of naive CD4 clonotypes were shared across several donors.

The sequencing input was memory CD8+ T cells sorted from blood. The subset denotes: CD45RO+ cells pooled with CCR7-negative TemRA cells. The source of this sequence is a man aged 18-30 years in good health.

The CDR3 region is CASRDIDRVSGNTIYF. CDR3 DNA sequence: TGTGCCAGCAGAGACATCGACAGGGTCTCTGGAAACACCATATATTTT. V is TRBV6-6 and J is TRBJ1-3; 7 positions agree with TRBD1. V was clipped by 6 bases and J by 0 bases; unmatched bases: 8. The CDR3 spans 16 residues. Germline V gene lookup returns CDR1 MNHNY and CDR2 SVGAGI (reference sequence).